These T cell receptor beta chains were read from a single sample in a study of T cell changes during pregnancy in multiple sclerosis. This table comes from immunoSEQ multiplex PCR, and its TCRdb copy is limited to in-frame clones, with some not included. The table includes more than 35,000 clones, about 88% detected once. Sequences were derived from CD4+ T cells from peripheral blood mononuclear cells, sampled in the first trimester of pregnancy. Source of these receptors: a female donor with multiple sclerosis, enrolled in a pregnancy study. Both conserved end residues are part of each CDR3. D genes are given only for firm matches. Clone sizes are given selectively: once, few, many, or a class where the clone is expanded.

J,D,V,size,CDR3,DNA
TRBJ2-7,-,TRBV14,-,CASSQGAGDEQYF,TGTGCCAGCAGCCAAGGGGCTGGTGACGAGCAGTACTTC
TRBJ2-5,-,TRBV15,-,CATSREGLQETQYF,TGTGCCACCAGCAGGGAGGGGCTACAAGAGACCCAGTACTTC
TRBJ2-1,-,TRBV9,-,CASSDSGDSYNEQFF,TGTGCCAGCAGCGATAGCGGAGACTCCTACAATGAGCAGTTCTTC
TRBJ1-2,-,TRBV6-1,-,CASSSGFGSNYGYTF,TGTGCCAGCAGTTCGGGGTTTGGCTCTAACTATGGCTACACCTTC
TRBJ1-2,-,TRBV14,-,CASSQGTTAAFGYTF,TGTGCCAGCAGCCAAGGGACAACAGCCGCGTTTGGCTACACCTTC
TRBJ2-1,TRBD2,TRBV7-9,few,CASSQTSGYNEQFF,TGTGCCAGCAGCCAAACTAGCGGTTACAATGAGCAGTTCTTC
TRBJ1-5,-,TRBV15,-,CATSMRGGSNQPQHF,TGTGCCACCAGCATGAGAGGGGGTAGCAATCAGCCCCAGCATTTT
TRBJ2-7,-,TRBV7-9,-,CASSLRSGVVGSAYEQYF,TGTGCCAGCAGCTTAAGATCGGGGGTTGTAGGGAGCGCCTACGAGCAGTACTTC
TRBJ1-6,-,TRBV7-2,-,CASNQEYNSPLHF,TGTGCCAGCAACCAGGAATATAATTCACCCCTCCACTTT
TRBJ2-3,-,TRBV19,-,CASSISRDTQYF,TGTGCCAGTAGTATATCCCGAGATACGCAGTATTTT
TRBJ2-7,TRBD1,TRBV5-4,-,CASSFGTGVSNEQYF,TGTGCCAGCAGCTTCGGGACAGGGGTGTCTAACGAGCAGTACTTC
TRBJ2-5,TRBD1,TRBV30,-,CAWSAGTEYQETQYF,TGTGCCTGGAGCGCCGGGACAGAGTACCAAGAGACCCAGTACTTC
TRBJ2-2,-,TRBV6-1,-,CASRYTNTGELFF,TGTGCCAGCAGGTACACGAACACCGGGGAGCTGTTTTTT
TRBJ1-2,-,TRBV6-1,-,CASSEQGGYGYTF,TGTGCCAGCAGTGAACAGGGAGGGTATGGCTACACCTTC
TRBJ1-1,-,TRBV7-2,-,CASSPEGGSNTEAFF,TGTGCCAGCAGCCCCGAGGGGGGGTCGAACACTGAAGCTTTCTTT
TRBJ2-2,TRBD1,TRBV4-1,-,CASSQPGQGDGELFF,TGCGCCAGCAGCCAACCCGGACAGGGGGACGGGGAGCTGTTTTTT
TRBJ1-1,-,TRBV6-4,-,CASKTDRLNTEAFF,TGTGCCAGCAAGACTGACAGGTTGAACACTGAAGCTTTCTTT
TRBJ1-3,-,TRBV7-9,few,CASSLDRTPSGNTIYF,TGTGCCAGCAGCTTGGACAGAACTCCCTCTGGAAACACCATATATTTT
TRBJ1-1,-,TRBV5-1,-,CASSLQPLGDTEAFF,TGCGCCAGCAGCTTGCAGCCCTTAGGGGACACTGAAGCTTTCTTT
TRBJ1-4,TRBD1,TRBV5-8,-,CASSLGQATNEKLFF,TGTGCCAGCAGTTTGGGACAGGCAACTAATGAAAAACTGTTTTTT
TRBJ1-1,-,TRBV30,-,CAWERGSRTEAFF,TGTGCCTGGGAACGCGGGTCGAGAACTGAAGCTTTCTTT
TRBJ1-2,-,TRBV6-1,-,CASSETVTNYGYTF,TGTGCCAGCAGTGAAACGGTTACTAACTATGGCTACACCTTC
TRBJ1-2,-,TRBV5-1,-,CASSRDTINYGYTF,TGCGCCAGCAGCAGGGACACTATCAACTATGGCTACACCTTC
TRBJ2-1,-,TRBV5-5,-,CASSPRDISYNEQFF,TGTGCCAGCAGCCCCCGGGACATTTCCTACAATGAGCAGTTCTTC
TRBJ1-2,-,TRBV7-3,-,CASSLVGGAEGYTF,TGTGCCAGCAGCTTAGTAGGGGGGGCAGAGGGCTACACCTTC
TRBJ2-1,-,TRBV6-1,-,CASSEVGKGYNEQFF,TGTGCCAGCAGTGAAGTTGGGAAGGGGTACAATGAGCAGTTCTTC
TRBJ2-7,-,TRBV28,-,CATRFSSYEQYF,TGTGCCACCAGGTTTTCGTCCTACGAGCAGTACTTC